The T cell receptor (beta chain) described here comes from a study of blood T cell repertoires in COVID-19. Across the whole study: Samples taken during acute and convalescent COVID-19 were collected in the United States, Italy and Spain. Sources were T cells, B-cell-depleted T cells, or PBMCs; the material itself was cDNA or gDNA.

Patients in Seattle were enrolled during active infection, then followed longitudinally. The germline V and J ends were trimmed by 1 base and 2 bases, with 12 bases remaining between them. This CDR3 is built from 15 residues. CDR1 is LNHDA and CDR2 is SQIVND in the germline V gene (reference sequence). In the study's own analysis: Amplifying reference gene primers gave estimates of nucleated cell counts. Here immunoSEQ multiplex PCR was the method, and the copy in TCRdb shows in-frame clones only, minus some. V, J and clone size are taken as reported in that table, and D and trimming were inferred from the DNA itself. The sample yields approximately 330,000 clones, approximately 88% seen once.

The sequenced material came from peripheral blood. The chain recombines TRBV19 with TRBJ2-7, with TRBD1 as a possible D gene (6 bases). This TCR came from a man in his thirties or forties with COVID-19, enrolled during active disease. The chain's CDR3 is CASSIGTVQAYEQYF. CDR3 bases: TGTGCCAGTAGTATAGGGACAGTACAAGCCTACGAGCAGTACTTC.